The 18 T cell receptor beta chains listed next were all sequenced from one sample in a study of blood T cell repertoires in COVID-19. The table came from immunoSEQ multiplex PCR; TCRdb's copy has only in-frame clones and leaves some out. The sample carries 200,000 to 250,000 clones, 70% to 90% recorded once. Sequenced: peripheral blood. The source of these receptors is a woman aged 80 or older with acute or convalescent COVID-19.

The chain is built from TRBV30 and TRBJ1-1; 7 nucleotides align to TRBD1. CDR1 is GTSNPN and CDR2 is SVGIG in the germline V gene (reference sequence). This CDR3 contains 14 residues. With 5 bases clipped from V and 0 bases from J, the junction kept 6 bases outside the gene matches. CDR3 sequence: CAWAMGTVNTEAFF. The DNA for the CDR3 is TGTGCCTGGGCTATGGGGACAGTGAACACTGAAGCTTTCTTT.

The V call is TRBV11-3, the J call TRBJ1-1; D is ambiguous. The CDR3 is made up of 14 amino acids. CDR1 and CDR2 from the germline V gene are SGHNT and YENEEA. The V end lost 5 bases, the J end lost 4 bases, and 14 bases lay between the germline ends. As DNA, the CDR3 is TGTGCCAGCAGCAACCGAAGGGAGGGCACTGAAGCTTTCTTT. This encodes CASSNRREGTEAFF.

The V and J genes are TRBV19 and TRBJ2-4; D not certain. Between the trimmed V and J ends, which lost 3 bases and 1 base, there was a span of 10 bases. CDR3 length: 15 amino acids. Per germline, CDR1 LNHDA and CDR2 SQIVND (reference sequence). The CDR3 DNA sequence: TGTGCCAGTAGTATCCTGGAGAGGGCCAAAAACATTCAGTACTTC. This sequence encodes CASSILERAKNIQYF.

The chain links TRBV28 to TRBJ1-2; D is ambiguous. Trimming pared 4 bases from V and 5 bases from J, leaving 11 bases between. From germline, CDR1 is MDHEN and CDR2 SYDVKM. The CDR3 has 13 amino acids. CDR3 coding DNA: TGTGCCAGCAGTTCCTCAACTATTTATGGCTACACCTTC. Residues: CASSSSTIYGYTF.

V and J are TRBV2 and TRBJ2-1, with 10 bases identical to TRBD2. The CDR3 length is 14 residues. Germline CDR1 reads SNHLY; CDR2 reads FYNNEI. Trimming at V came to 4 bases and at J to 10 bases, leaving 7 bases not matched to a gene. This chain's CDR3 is CASSVSSGSSEQFF. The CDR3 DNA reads TGTGCCAGCAGTGTGTCTAGCGGGAGTAGCGAGCAGTTCTTC.

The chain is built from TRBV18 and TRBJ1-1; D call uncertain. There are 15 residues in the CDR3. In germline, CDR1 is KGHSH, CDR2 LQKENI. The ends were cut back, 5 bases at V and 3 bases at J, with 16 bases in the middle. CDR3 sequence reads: CASSSATGYDTEAFF. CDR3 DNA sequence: TGTGCCAGCTCATCGGCCACCGGGTACGACACTGAAGCTTTCTTT. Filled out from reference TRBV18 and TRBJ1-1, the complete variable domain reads NAGVMQNPRHLVRRRGQEARLRCSPMKGHSHVYWYRQLPEEGLKFMVYLQKENIIDESGMPKERFSAEFPKEGPSILRIQQVVRGDSAAYFCASSSATGYDTEAFFGQGTRLTVV.

The CDR3 coding sequence is TGTGCCAGCAGCCAAGATGGCGGGGGGACTGAAGCTTTCTTT. It encodes CASSQDGGGTEAFF. This chain joins TRBV3-1 (or the pseudogene TRBV3-2) and TRBJ1-1; the D gene is possibly TRBD1 (5 bases). V lost 0 bases and J 5 bases, leaving 10 bases between the germline ends. This CDR3 spans 14 amino acids. CDR1 LGHDT and CDR2 YNNKEL come from the germline V gene (reference sequence).

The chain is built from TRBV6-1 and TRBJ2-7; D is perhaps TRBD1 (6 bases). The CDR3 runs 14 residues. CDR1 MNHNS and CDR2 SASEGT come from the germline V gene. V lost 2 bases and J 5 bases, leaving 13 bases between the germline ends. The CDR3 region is CASSEMSGAHEQYF. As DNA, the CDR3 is TGTGCCAGCAGTGAAATGTCAGGGGCCCACGAGCAGTACTTC.

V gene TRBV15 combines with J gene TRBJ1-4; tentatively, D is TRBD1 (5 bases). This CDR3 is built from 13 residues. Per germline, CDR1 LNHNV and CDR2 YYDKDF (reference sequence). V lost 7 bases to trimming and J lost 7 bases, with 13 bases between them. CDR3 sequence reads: CATKRGEGEKLFF. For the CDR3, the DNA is TGTGCCACCAAAAGAGGGGAGGGTGAAAAACTGTTTTTT.

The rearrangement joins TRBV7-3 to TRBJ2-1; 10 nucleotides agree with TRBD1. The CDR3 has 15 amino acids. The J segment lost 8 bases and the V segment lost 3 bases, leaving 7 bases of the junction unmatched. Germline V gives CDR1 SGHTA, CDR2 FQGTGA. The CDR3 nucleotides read TGTGCCAGCAGCTTGACAGGGGGCTATATTGATGAGCAGTTCTTC. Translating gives CASSLTGGYIDEQFF.

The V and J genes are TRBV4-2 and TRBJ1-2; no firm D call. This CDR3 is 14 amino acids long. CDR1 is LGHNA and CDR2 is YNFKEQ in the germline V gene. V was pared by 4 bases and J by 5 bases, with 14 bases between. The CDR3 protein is CASSPRTEIYGYTF. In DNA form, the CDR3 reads TGTGCCAGCAGCCCCCGAACAGAAATTTATGGCTACACCTTC.

In nucleotides, the CDR3 is TGTGCCAGCAGCCAAGGGGGACAGTCCCAAGAGACCCAGTACTTC. Protein: CASSQGGQSQETQYF. V is TRBV4-2 and J is TRBJ2-5; 7 positions match TRBD1. The ends lost 1 base at V and 1 base at J; junction bases unmatched: 3. The CDR3 length is 15 residues. The V gene's germline CDR1 is LGHNA and CDR2 YNFKEQ.

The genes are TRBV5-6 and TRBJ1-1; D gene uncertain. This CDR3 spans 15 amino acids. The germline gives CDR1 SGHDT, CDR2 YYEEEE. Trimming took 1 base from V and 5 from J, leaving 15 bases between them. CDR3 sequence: CASSLRGVPQTEAFF. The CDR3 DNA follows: TGTGCCAGCAGCTTGCGGGGAGTCCCCCAAACTGAAGCTTTCTTT.

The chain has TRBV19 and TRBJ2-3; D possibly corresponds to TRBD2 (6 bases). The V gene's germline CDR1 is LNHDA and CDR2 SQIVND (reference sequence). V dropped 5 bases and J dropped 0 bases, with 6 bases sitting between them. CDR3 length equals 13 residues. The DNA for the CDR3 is TGTGCCAGTAGTGGGACTAGCACAGATACGCAGTATTTT. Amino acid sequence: CASSGTSTDTQYF.

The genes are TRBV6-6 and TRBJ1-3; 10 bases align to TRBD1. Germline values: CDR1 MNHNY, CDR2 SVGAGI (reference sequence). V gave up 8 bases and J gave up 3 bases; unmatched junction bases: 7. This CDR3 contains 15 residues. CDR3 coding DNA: TGTGCCAGCGGGATCGACAGGGGGCTTGGAAACACCATATATTTT. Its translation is CASGIDRGLGNTIYF.

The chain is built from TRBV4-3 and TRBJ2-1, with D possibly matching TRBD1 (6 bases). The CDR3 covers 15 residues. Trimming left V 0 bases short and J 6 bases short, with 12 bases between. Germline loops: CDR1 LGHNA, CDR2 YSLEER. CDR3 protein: CASSQEFRDINEQFF. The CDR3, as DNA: TGCGCCAGCAGCCAAGAATTCCGGGACATCAATGAGCAGTTCTTC.

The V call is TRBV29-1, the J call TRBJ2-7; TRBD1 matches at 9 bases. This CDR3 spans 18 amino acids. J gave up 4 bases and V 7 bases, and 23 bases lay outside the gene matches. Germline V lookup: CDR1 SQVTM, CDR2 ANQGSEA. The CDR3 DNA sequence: TGCAGCGGCCGGGGACAGGGTGGTAGTGGCGAATCCAATTACGAGCAGTACTTC. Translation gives CSGRGQGGSGESNYEQYF.

The CDR3 reads CAWGNRDHQPQHF. The CDR3 coding sequence is TGTGCCTGGGGGAACAGGGACCATCAGCCCCAGCATTTT. This chain connects TRBV30 to TRBJ1-5, with a weak D call TRBD1 (6 bases). Per the germline V gene, CDR1 is GTSNPN and CDR2 is SVGIG (reference sequence). Between the trimmed V and J ends, which lost 5 bases and 5 bases, there was a span of 13 bases. This CDR3 region has 13 residues.